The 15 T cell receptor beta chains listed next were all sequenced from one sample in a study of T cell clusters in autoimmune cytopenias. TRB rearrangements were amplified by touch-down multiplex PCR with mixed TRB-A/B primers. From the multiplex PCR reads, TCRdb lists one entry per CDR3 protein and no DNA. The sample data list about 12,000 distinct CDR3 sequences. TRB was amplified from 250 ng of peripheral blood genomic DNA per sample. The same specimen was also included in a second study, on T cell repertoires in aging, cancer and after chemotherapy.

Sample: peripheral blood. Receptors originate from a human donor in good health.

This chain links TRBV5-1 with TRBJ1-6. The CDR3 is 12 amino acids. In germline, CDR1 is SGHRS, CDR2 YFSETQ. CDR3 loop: CASRDSGSPLHF.

The CDR3 loop reads CASSLIGVNNEKLFF. The V and J genes are TRBV5-6 and TRBJ1-4. The CDR3 spans 15 residues. The germline CDR1 and CDR2 sequences are SGHDT and YYEEEE. Filled out from reference TRBV5-6 and TRBJ1-4, the complete variable domain reads DAGVTQSPTHLIKTRGQQVTLRCSPKSGHDTVSWYQQALGQGPQFIFQYYEEEERQRGNFPDRFSGHQFPNYSSELNVNALLLGDSALYLCASSLIGVNNEKLFFGSGTQLSVL.

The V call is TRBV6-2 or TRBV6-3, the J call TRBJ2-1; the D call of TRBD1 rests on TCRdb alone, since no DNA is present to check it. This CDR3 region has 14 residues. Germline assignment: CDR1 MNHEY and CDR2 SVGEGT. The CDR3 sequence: CASSTGNGNNEQFF.

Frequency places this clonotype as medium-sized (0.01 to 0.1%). The CDR3 protein is CASSRLGNQGDYGYTF. The chain uses TRBV11-3 and TRBJ1-2; as DNA is missing, the TRBD1 call by TCRdb cannot be tested. Germline lookup yields CDR1 SGHNT and CDR2 YENEEA. There are 16 residues in the CDR3.

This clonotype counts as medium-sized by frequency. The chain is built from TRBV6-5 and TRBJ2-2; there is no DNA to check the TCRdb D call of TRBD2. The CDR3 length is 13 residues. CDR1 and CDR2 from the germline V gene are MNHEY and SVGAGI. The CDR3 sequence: CASRVAFDGELFF.

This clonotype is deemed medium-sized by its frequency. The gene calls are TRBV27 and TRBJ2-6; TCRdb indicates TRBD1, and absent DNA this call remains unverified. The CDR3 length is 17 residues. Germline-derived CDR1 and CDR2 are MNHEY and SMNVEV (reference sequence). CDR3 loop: CASSPLGTASGANVLTF.

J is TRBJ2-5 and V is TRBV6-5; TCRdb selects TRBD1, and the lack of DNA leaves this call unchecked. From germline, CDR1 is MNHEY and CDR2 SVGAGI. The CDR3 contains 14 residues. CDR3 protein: CASSPGAGQETQYF.

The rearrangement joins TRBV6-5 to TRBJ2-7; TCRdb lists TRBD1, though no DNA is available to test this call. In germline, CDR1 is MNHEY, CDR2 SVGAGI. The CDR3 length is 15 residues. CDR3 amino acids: CASSYSTEQAYEQYF.

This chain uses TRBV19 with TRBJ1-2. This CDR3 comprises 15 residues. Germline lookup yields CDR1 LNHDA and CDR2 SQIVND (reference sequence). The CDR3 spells CASSIDLYGNYGYTF.

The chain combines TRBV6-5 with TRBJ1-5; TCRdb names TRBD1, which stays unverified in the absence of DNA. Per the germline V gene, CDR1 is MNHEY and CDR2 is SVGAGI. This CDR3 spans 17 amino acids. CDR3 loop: CASSYSMPRGLAQPQHF.

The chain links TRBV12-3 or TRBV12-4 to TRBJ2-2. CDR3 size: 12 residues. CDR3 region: CASRRHTGELFF.

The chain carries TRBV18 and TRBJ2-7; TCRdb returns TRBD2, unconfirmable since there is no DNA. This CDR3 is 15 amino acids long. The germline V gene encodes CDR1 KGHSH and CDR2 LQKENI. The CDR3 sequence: CASSPGLAGAYEQYF.

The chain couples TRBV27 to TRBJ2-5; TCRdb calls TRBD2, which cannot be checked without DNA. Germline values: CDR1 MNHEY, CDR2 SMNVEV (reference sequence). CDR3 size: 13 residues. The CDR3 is CASRRGGLETQYF.

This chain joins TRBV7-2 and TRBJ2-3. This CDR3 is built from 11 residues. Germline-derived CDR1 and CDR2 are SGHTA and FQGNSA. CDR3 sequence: CASSWTDTQYF.

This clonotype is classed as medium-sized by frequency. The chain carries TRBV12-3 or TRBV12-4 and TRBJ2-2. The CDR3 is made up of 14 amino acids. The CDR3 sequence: CASRPGSNTGELFF.